The next 20 T cell receptor beta chains were all read from a single sample in a study of blood T cell repertoires in COVID-19. The assay was immunoSEQ multiplex PCR, and TCRdb's table has in-frame clones only and misses some. The sample carries under 150,000 clones, around 80% recorded once. The sequencing input was peripheral blood. These receptors were collected from a man between 60 and 75 years old with acute or convalescent COVID-19.

The CDR3 loop reads CASSSPGSGNTIYF. CDR3 nucleotides: TGTGCCAGCAGTAGTCCGGGCTCTGGAAACACCATATATTTT. The rearrangement links TRBV6-2 or TRBV6-3 to TRBJ1-3, with no clear D. The germline gives CDR1 MNHEY, CDR2 SVGEGT. The CDR3 is 14 residues long. V was clipped by 5 bases and J by 0 bases, with 8 bases between them.

V gene TRBV28 combines with J gene TRBJ2-4; a weak D match, TRBD2 (6 bases). Trimming cost V 6 bases and J 0 bases, with 12 bases left between them. This CDR3 region has 15 residues. Germline CDR1 and CDR2: MDHEN and SYDVKM. The CDR3 region is CASREGSLAKNIQYF. The CDR3 nucleotides read TGTGCCAGCAGGGAGGGCTCCTTAGCCAAAAACATTCAGTACTTC.

This chain uses TRBV19 with TRBJ2-4; TRBD2 agrees at 13 bases. The germline V gene encodes CDR1 LNHDA and CDR2 SQIVND (reference sequence). CDR3 length: 17 residues. With 6 bases clipped from V and 6 bases from J, the junction kept 11 bases outside the gene matches. The CDR3 sequence: CASSLTSGRGPGNIQYF. The CDR3 DNA reads as TGTGCCAGTAGCCTCACTAGCGGGAGGGGCCCTGGAAACATTCAGTACTTC.

The V call is TRBV19, the J call TRBJ1-2; a weak D match, TRBD1 (5 bases). The V end lost 6 bases, the J end lost 2 bases, and 10 bases lay between the germline ends. This CDR3 contains 13 residues. Germline-derived CDR1 and CDR2 are LNHDA and SQIVND (reference sequence). The CDR3 sequence: CASSDTGNYGYTF. The CDR3 coding sequence is TGTGCCAGTAGCGATACAGGAAACTATGGCTACACCTTC.

The chain employs TRBV11-3 and TRBJ2-5; D unresolved. Germline V gene data show CDR1 as SGHNT and CDR2 as YENEEA. Trimming took 3 bases from V and 1 from J, leaving 9 bases between them. This CDR3 is 14 amino acids long. Here the CDR3 reads CASSLTGFQETQYF. Here the CDR3 DNA reads TGTGCCAGCAGCTTGACTGGTTTCCAAGAGACCCAGTACTTC. Supplemented by reference TRBV11-3 and TRBJ2-5, the full variable domain reads EAGVVQSPRYKIIEKKQPVAFWCNPISGHNTLYWYLQNLGQGPELLIRYENEEAVDDSQLPKDRFSAERLKGVDSTLKIQPAELGDSAVYLCASSLTGFQETQYFGPGTRLLVL.

As DNA, the CDR3 is TGTGCCAGCAGTTTAGCGGGACAGGGCAACGACGAGCAGTACTTC. This translates into CASSLAGQGNDEQYF. The chain links TRBV28 to TRBJ2-7; 9 nucleotides align to TRBD1. CDR1 MDHEN and CDR2 SYDVKM come from the germline V gene. This CDR3 has 15 residues. The junction had 7 bases not matched to a gene; V was cut back by 2 bases and J by 5 bases. Together with reference TRBV28 and TRBJ2-7, the CDR3 gives the full variable domain: DVKVTQSSRYLVKRTGEKVFLECVQDMDHENMFWYRQDPGLGLRLIYFSYDVKMKEKGDIPEGYSVSREKKERFSLILESASTNQTSMYLCASSLAGQGNDEQYFGPGTRLTVT.

The V gene is TRBV7-2, the J gene TRBJ1-1; TRBD1 is a possible D gene (6 bases). The V and J ends lost 1 base and 4 bases respectively, with 13 bases between them. Germline CDR1 SGHTA, CDR2 FQGNSA. The CDR3 is 15 amino acids. Here the CDR3 DNA reads TGTGCCAGCAGCTTAGAAGCTGGGGGCCTCACTGAAGCTTTCTTT. It is translated as CASSLEAGGLTEAFF.

This clone is a singleton in its sample. The gene calls are TRBV5-6 and TRBJ2-2; TRBD2 aligns across 10 bases. Germline V gene sequence: CDR1 SGHDT, CDR2 YYEEEE. V lost 3 bases, J lost 7 bases, and 6 bases stayed unmatched. The CDR3 spans 15 residues. In DNA form, the CDR3 reads TGTGCCAGCAGCTCTAGCGGGAGTGTTAACGGGGAGCTGTTTTTT. Translating gives CASSSSGSVNGELFF.

There are a few counts of this clone. The rearrangement links TRBV27 to TRBJ1-3; no firm D call. In germline, CDR1 is MNHEY, CDR2 SMNVEV (reference sequence). The CDR3 is 14 amino acids. The V and J ends lost 3 bases and 4 bases respectively, with 10 bases between them. CDR3 sequence (DNA): TGTGCCAGCAGTTTCGGAGCGGAGGGAAACACCATATATTTT. This encodes CASSFGAEGNTIYF.

The chain has TRBV18 and TRBJ2-5; D is unresolved. Germline V gives CDR1 KGHSH, CDR2 LQKENI. The V end lost 0 bases, the J end lost 5 bases, and 10 bases lay between the germline ends. This CDR3 has 14 residues. CDR3 coding DNA: TGTGCCAGCTCACCACCTTGGCCTTCCGAGACCCAGTACTTC. Its protein product is CASSPPWPSETQYF.

This clone occurred once. This chain uses TRBV6-5 with TRBJ2-7; the D gene is possibly TRBD1 (6 bases). The CDR3 loop spans 12 amino acids. Trimming pared 10 bases from V and 3 bases from J, leaving 13 bases between. CDR1 and CDR2 from the germline V gene are MNHEY and SVGAGI. This CDR3 is CATRDTLYEQYF. As DNA, the CDR3 is TGTGCCACCAGGGACACCCTCTACGAGCAGTACTTC.

This chain uses TRBV7-2 with TRBJ2-7, with a tentative D call TRBD2 (6 bases). Germline CDR1 reads SGHTA; CDR2 reads FQGNSA. This CDR3 has 15 amino acids. Between the trimmed V and J ends, which lost 5 bases and 2 bases, there was a span of 16 bases. The DNA for the CDR3 is TGTGCCAGCAGCCCGGGGGTAGCGGTACCCTACGAGCAGTACTTC. It specifies CASSPGVAVPYEQYF.

The V gene is TRBV29-1, the J gene TRBJ1-1; perhaps TRBD1 as D (6 bases). The germline V gene has CDR1 SQVTM and CDR2 ANQGSEA. The CDR3 is 12 amino acids. Trimming cost V 7 bases and J 4 bases, with 13 bases left between them. The CDR3 loop reads CSGQQGITEAFF. The CDR3 nucleotides are TGCAGCGGACAACAGGGAATCACTGAAGCTTTCTTT.

The CDR3 reads CASSYLRRSSYNEQFF. In DNA form, the CDR3 reads TGTGCCAGCAGTTACCTCAGGAGGAGCTCCTACAATGAGCAGTTCTTC. V gene TRBV6-2 or TRBV6-3 combines with J gene TRBJ2-1; perhaps TRBD2 as D (5 bases). Germline loops: CDR1 MNHEY, CDR2 SVGEGT. V shed 2 bases and J shed 0 bases, with 11 bases lying between them. CDR3 length: 16 residues.

This clone has only one observation. The rearrangement joins TRBV12-3 or TRBV12-4 to TRBJ1-4; D gene uncertain. The CDR3 is 13 amino acids. V gave up 7 bases and J gave up 7 bases, with 13 bases separating them. CDR3 in DNA: TGTGCCAGCACTCTTTGGGCCGGTGAAAAACTGTTTTTT. Translation gives CASTLWAGEKLFF.

This CDR3 is CANGDSSYNSPLHF. The CDR3 coding sequence is TGTGCCAACGGGGACAGTAGCTATAATTCACCCCTCCACTTT. This chain joins TRBV6-5 and TRBJ1-6; 7 bases match TRBD1. V shed 10 bases and J 3 bases; nucleotides not matched to a gene: 6. Per germline, CDR1 MNHEY and CDR2 SVGAGI. This CDR3 region has 14 residues.

The rearrangement links TRBV4-1 to TRBJ1-4; TRBD1 is a possible D gene (5 bases). The germline V gene has CDR1 MGHRA and CDR2 YSYEKL. Trimming took 0 bases from V and 4 from J, leaving 12 bases between them. The CDR3 consists of 16 residues. In DNA form, the CDR3 reads TGCGCCAGCAGCCAAGAAGGGGCAGCCATTAATGAAAAACTGTTTTTT. It encodes CASSQEGAAINEKLFF.

The chain employs TRBV7-8 and TRBJ2-7; a possible D gene is TRBD2 (5 bases). From germline, CDR1 is SGHVS and CDR2 FQNEAQ. The CDR3 has 14 residues. V was pared by 5 bases and J by 0 bases, with 11 bases between. CDR3 sequence: CASSSVSGSYEQYF. In nucleotides, the CDR3 is TGTGCCAGCAGCAGCGTAAGCGGCTCCTACGAGCAGTACTTC.

There are a few counts of this clone. V gene TRBV30 combines with J gene TRBJ2-3, with D possibly matching TRBD1 (8 bases). V lost 5 bases and J 6 bases, leaving 24 bases between the germline ends. Per germline, CDR1 GTSNPN and CDR2 SVGIG (reference sequence). CDR3 length: 16 residues. The DNA of the CDR3 is TGTGCCTGGGCTCCCGGGACAGGTTTGGGGGGGGATACGCAGTATTTT. Protein product: CAWAPGTGLGGDTQYF.

This clone was recorded a few times. The chain recombines TRBV29-1 with TRBJ2-1; possibly TRBD2 for D (6 bases). V was cut by 8 bases and J by 7 bases, with 24 bases left in between. CDR1 is SQVTM and CDR2 is ANQGSEA in the germline V gene. This CDR3 has 15 residues. In DNA, the CDR3 is TGCAGCACGTCTTTCTCGGGCGGGGAGGCGAATGAGCAGTTCTTC. Residues: CSTSFSGGEANEQFF.